This TCR beta chain was sequenced in a study of T cell responses to AZD1222 COVID-19 vaccine (dated by TCRdb to the early 2020s). Broadly, across the study: AZD1222 recipients given second doses at about 4 weeks or at about 12 weeks were pooled, since spike-specific TCR depth and breadth were not found to differ between the two schedules. TCR sequencing was performed for some 250 trial participants, of whom about 200 were given two doses of AZD1222 and approximately 25 were given two doses of MenACWY control vaccine. Enrollment into the trials was organized by age into subgroups of 18-55, 56-69 and 70-plus years, and those subgroups contained roughly 150, 30 and 60 TCR-sequenced participants, respectively.

The sample's time point label, decoded: baseline before first vaccination. Samples from vaccinated people were obtained from the UK trials COV001 and COV002, which included a single-blind randomized controlled phase 2/3 trial of AZD1222 (ChAdOx1 nCoV-19) in healthy adults. For TCRbeta chain sequencing, PBMC samples from trial participants were taken at day 0 and at day 28 after the second dose. General conclusions and limits of the study: Participants were mostly white British, with more females than males. The authors suggested clonal diversity may have been underestimated. After two AZD1222 doses, both the breadth and the depth of spike-specific TCRs were significantly higher than at day 0 and than in MenACWY recipients. Epitopes outside the regions mutated in the B.1.351 and B.1.1.7 variants were reportedly recognized by nearly half of the unique spike-specific TCRs. In the small 56-69-year group, the increase in depth fell short of significance, most likely because of low power. The vaccine-associated CD4 TCRs covered the entire spike protein, and the dominant responses fell in regions 160-218 and 743-854. Conclusions about previously exposed vaccinees are limited because only six or seven AZD1222 recipients were SARS-CoV-2 seropositive at baseline. No day 14 peak-response samples were available, so repertoires were characterized only after the peak T cell response.

A remark on this clone: There is no known antigen for this receptor. The record has no base qualities; no much larger clone is one base away.

The CDR3 regions of human TCRbeta chains were analyzed by immunosequencing. The paper's data handling went like this. TCRs in the repertoires were matched against a reference library of SARS-CoV-2-specific TCRs that had been generated with the MIRA antigen-specificity platform. Breadth was defined as the fraction of unique TCRs that were SARS-CoV-2-associated, and depth was defined as the fraction of total T cells that were SARS-CoV-2-associated. Using the MIRA data, each spike-specific TCR was mapped to the spike region that the TCR reacts to and placed in a CD4 or CD8 class. Log10-transformed breadth and depth values were compared by one-way ANOVA with Sidak's multiple comparisons tests. TCRdb provides this immuneACCESS table in a form limited to in-frame rearrangements. Some clones are lacking; in checked studies, under half of them reflect an unresolved V gene, and why the rest are absent is not known. V and J calls and clone size come straight from that table; D and trimming were deduced from the DNA. This sample comprises about 110,000 clones, around 95% of them detected only once. The ten largest clones capture around 2% of the sample.

V is pared back by 0 bases and J by 11 bases, with 15 bases lying between the germline termini. CDR1 SGHNT and CDR2 YYREEE were looked up in the germline V gene (reference sequence). The CDR3 holds 14 amino acids from the cysteine to the phenylalanine. Only the CDR3 DNA stays, 42 bases, in frame from base 1. This receptor chain uses TRBV5-4 and TRBJ1-5; the D gene is possibly TRBD1, with 5 bases matching. This specimen consisted of peripheral blood, obtained on day 0 of AZD1222 vaccination. The receptor was isolated from an adult in good health. The bases read TGTGCCAGCAGCTTGGATATGGGCCTAGGGGCCCAGCATTTT. Its protein is CASSLDMGLGAQHF.